This record concerns one T cell receptor beta chain sequence. This record belongs to a study of blood T cell repertoires in COVID-19. On the study more broadly: Donors in the United States, Italy and Spain gave samples during acute or convalescent COVID-19.

Authors' data handling: Amplification of reference gene primers provided the estimated nucleated cell counts. Generated by immunoSEQ multiplex PCR, the TCRdb table keeps only in-frame clones and is missing some. For V, J and clone size, that table is used; D and trimming come from the DNA. The repertoire holds over 200,000 clones, with roughly nine tenths as singletons. The CDR3 has 14 amino acids. CDR1 is LNHDA and CDR2 is SQIVND in the germline V gene (reference sequence). The V and J ends lost 4 bases and 5 bases, in that order; junction bases with no gene match: 7. The rearrangement links TRBV19 to TRBJ1-1; 7 bases are shared with TRBD1. The origin of this receptor is a woman aged 18-30 years who had recovered from COVID-19. Sequencing was performed on peripheral blood. CDR3 residues: CASSNLDRATEAFF. In nucleotides, the CDR3 is TGTGCCAGTAGTAACTTAGACAGGGCTACTGAAGCTTTCTTT.